Given below is one T cell receptor beta chain in context. Method: immunoSEQ multiplex PCR; TCRdb's copy keeps in-frame clones and lacks some. The profile shows over 150,000 clones, more than 70% of them singletons. The sample is drawn from a study of blood T cell repertoires in COVID-19. Study information: Sources were T cells, B-cell-depleted T cells, or PBMCs; the material itself was cDNA or gDNA.

Germline V gene lookup returns CDR1 SGHTA and CDR2 FQGNSA. V lost 5 bases and J 5 bases, leaving 12 bases between the germline ends. This CDR3 has 13 amino acids. The gene calls are TRBV7-2 and TRBJ1-1; maybe TRBD1 (6 bases). The TCR comes from a man aged 50-60 years with active or convalescent COVID-19. The sequenced sample was peripheral blood. CDR3 sequence: CASSITQGTEAFF. CDR3 DNA: TGTGCCAGCAGCATAACCCAGGGGACTGAAGCTTTCTTT.